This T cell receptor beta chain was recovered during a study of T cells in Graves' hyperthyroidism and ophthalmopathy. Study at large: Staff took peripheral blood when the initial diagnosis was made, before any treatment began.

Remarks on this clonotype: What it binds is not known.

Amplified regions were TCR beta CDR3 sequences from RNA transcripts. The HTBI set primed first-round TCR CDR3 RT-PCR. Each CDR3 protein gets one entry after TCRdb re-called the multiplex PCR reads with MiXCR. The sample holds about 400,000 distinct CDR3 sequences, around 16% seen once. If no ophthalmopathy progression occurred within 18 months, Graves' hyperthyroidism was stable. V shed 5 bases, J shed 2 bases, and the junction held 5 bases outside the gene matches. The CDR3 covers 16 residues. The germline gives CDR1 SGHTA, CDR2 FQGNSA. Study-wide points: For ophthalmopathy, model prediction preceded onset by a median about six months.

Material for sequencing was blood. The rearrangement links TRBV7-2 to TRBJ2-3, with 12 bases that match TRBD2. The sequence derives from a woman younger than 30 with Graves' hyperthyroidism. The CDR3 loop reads CASSGPSGGATDTQYF. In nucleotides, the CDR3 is TGTGCCAGCAGCGGCCCTAGCGGGGGGGCCACAGATACGCAGTATTTT.